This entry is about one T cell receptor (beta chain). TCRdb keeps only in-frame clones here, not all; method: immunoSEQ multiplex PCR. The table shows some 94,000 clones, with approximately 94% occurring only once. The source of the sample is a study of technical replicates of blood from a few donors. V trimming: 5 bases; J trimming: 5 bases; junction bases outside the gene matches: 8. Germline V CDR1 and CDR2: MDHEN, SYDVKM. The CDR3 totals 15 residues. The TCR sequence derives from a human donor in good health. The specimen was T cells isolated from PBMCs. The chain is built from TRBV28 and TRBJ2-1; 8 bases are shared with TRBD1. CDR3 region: CASSRERDRNNEQFF. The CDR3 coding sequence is TGTGCCAGCAGTAGGGAACGGGACAGGAACAATGAGCAGTTCTTC.